This passage covers 16 T cell receptor beta chains from one sample sequenced in a study of T cells in Graves' hyperthyroidism and ophthalmopathy. RNA transcripts yielded amplified TCR beta CDR3 regions. In the first-round RT-PCR of the TCR CDR3, the HTBI primer set was used. One entry per CDR3 protein results from TCRdb running MiXCR on the multiplex PCR reads. The table lists 560,000 or so distinct CDR3 sequences, 40% to 55% of them singletons. Sequenced sample: peripheral blood or thyroid tissue (not recorded which). These receptors were obtained from a woman under 30 with Graves' hyperthyroidism.

In this sample, this clonotype turned up many times. The V and J genes are TRBV24-1 and TRBJ1-2; the D is unclear. Germline CDR1 and CDR2: KGHDR and SFDVKD. CDR3 length: 16 residues. V was trimmed by 2 bases and J by 4 bases, leaving 16 bases between them. CDR3 nucleotides: TGTGCCACCAGTGATTCCTACGCATCAGATGCCTATGGCTACACCTTC. It is translated as CATSDSYASDAYGYTF.

This CDR3 is CASSSRRYTGELFF. The CDR3 DNA is TGTGCCAGCAGTTCCCGGCGGTACACCGGGGAGCTGTTTTTT. The gene calls are TRBV12-3 or TRBV12-4 and TRBJ2-2; D is unresolved. Trimming pared 4 bases from V and 3 bases from J, leaving 9 bases between. The length of the CDR3 is 14 residues.

The rearrangement links TRBV10-3 to TRBJ1-5, with a weak D call TRBD1 (5 bases). V was pared by 10 bases and J by 4 bases, with 17 bases between. The germline V gene has CDR1 ENHRY and CDR2 SYGVKD. The CDR3 is made up of 14 amino acids. CDR3 in amino acids: CASRRGLGNQPQHF. The CDR3 DNA reads as TGTGCCAGCAGACGGGGACTCGGGAATCAGCCCCAGCATTTT.

This clonotype was seen repeatedly, ten times or more. The chain employs TRBV10-2 and TRBJ2-5, with no clear D. The CDR3 contains 12 residues. Germline V gene sequence: CDR1 WSHSY, CDR2 SAAADI. V lost 1 base, J lost 4 bases, and 4 bases lay in between. The CDR3 region is CASSELRETQYF. The CDR3 region has the DNA TGCGCCAGCAGTGAGTTACGAGAGACCCAGTACTTC.

This clonotype was observed a single time. V gene TRBV2 combines with J gene TRBJ1-2; no clear D. The V end lost 4 bases, the J end lost 1 base, and 7 bases lay between the germline ends. This CDR3 has 13 amino acids. Germline CDR1 and CDR2: SNHLY and FYNNEI. CDR3 sequence reads: CASSADHNYGYTF. The DNA of the CDR3 is TGTGCCAGCAGTGCGGACCATAACTATGGCTACACCTTC. The variable domain in full, with the rest retrieved from reference TRBV2 and TRBJ1-2, is EPEVTQTPSHQVTQMGQEVILRCVPISNHLYFYWYRQILGQKVEFLVSFYNNEISEKSEIFDDQFSVERPDGSNFTLKIRSTKLEDSAMYFCASSADHNYGYTFGSGTRLTVV.

A word on this clonotype: One end of the junction is discordant with germline, which a read error may explain. The gene calls are TRBV4-1 and TRBJ1-2; D unresolved. The CDR3 extends over 13 amino acids. Germline CDR1 and CDR2: MGHRA and YSYEKL. The DNA for the CDR3 is TGCGCCAGCGGCCAAGAAAACAGCTATGGCTACACCTTC. It codes for CASGQENSYGYTF.

The chain recombines TRBV6-5 with TRBJ2-5; D may correspond to TRBD1 or TRBD2 (5 bases each). The V end lost 1 base, the J end lost 5 bases, and 11 bases lay between the germline ends. Germline values: CDR1 MNHEY, CDR2 SVGAGI. The CDR3 extends over 14 amino acids. The CDR3 protein is CASSYLLGVETQYF. CDR3 bases: TGTGCCAGCAGTTACTTACTGGGGGTGGAGACCCAGTACTTC.

The chain couples TRBV25-1 to TRBJ2-7; D possibly corresponds to TRBD1 (6 bases). Germline CDR1 is MGHDK and CDR2 is SYGVNS. The V and J ends lost 3 bases and 3 bases respectively, with 18 bases between them. This CDR3 has 16 residues. CDR3 nucleotide sequence: TGTGCCAGCAGTGAGGGGGCCCCGGGACACTTCTACGAGCAGTACTTC. Translated: CASSEGAPGHFYEQYF.

The chain joins TRBV20-1 to TRBJ2-7, with 10 bases that match TRBD1. CDR3 length equals 13 residues. Germline V gene sequence: CDR1 DFQATT, CDR2 SNEGSKA (reference sequence). V shed 5 bases, J shed 3 bases, and the junction held 4 bases outside the gene matches. The CDR3 nucleotides read TGCAGTGCTCAAAGGGACAGGGGCTACGAGCAGTACTTC. As protein: CSAQRDRGYEQYF.

The chain combines TRBV7-9 with TRBJ2-7; 8 bases are shared with TRBD2. Trimming cost V 5 bases and J 3 bases; bases outside gene matches: 12. This CDR3 is 16 amino acids long. Germline V gives CDR1 SEHNR, CDR2 FQNEAQ (reference sequence). The CDR3 loop reads CASSHPSSGSFYEQYF. CDR3 nucleotide sequence: TGTGCCAGCAGCCATCCGTCCAGCGGGAGTTTCTACGAGCAGTACTTC.

The rearrangement links TRBV9 to TRBJ2-3; the D is unclear. In germline, CDR1 is SGDLS, CDR2 YYNGEE. The V gene lost 7 bases and the J gene lost 4 bases, with 10 bases spanning the gap. This CDR3 is 12 amino acids long. The CDR3 loop is CASSRLADTQYF. For the CDR3, the DNA is TGTGCCAGCTCGCGTTTAGCAGATACGCAGTATTTT.

DNA of the CDR3: TGCGCCAGCAGCCAAGTCCCCAGTAGGGCCGAGCAGTACTTC. This encodes CASSQVPSRAEQYF. The chain employs TRBV4-3 and TRBJ2-7; D call uncertain. Between the trimmed V and J ends, which lost 1 base and 6 bases, there was a span of 13 bases. The CDR3 has 14 amino acids. The V gene's germline CDR1 is LGHNA and CDR2 YSLEER.

This clonotype came up a few times. The rearrangement uses TRBV7-9 and TRBJ2-2; D uncertain. Germline V CDR1 and CDR2: SEHNR, FQNEAQ (reference sequence). Trimming took 1 base from V and 4 from J, leaving 13 bases between them. The CDR3 is 16 residues long. CDR3 sequence reads: CASSLDTRTLTGELFF. CDR3 coding DNA: TGTGCCAGCAGCTTAGACACCCGTACACTCACCGGGGAGCTGTTTTTT.

The V gene is TRBV2, the J gene TRBJ2-5, with TRBD2 identical over 7 bases. Per the germline V gene, CDR1 is SNHLY and CDR2 is FYNNEI. Germline trimming cut 8 bases from V and 1 base from J; bases unmatched to any gene: 7. The CDR3 covers 14 residues. CDR3 in DNA: TGTGCCAGCTCGGGGGGTCGAGGCCAAGAGACCCAGTACTTC. This codes for CASSGGRGQETQYF.

With respect to this clonotype: Just one base apart from a much larger clone, this may be a read error. This chain links TRBV20-1 with TRBJ1-1; D is uncertain. The CDR3 extends over 10 amino acids. CDR1 and CDR2 from the germline V gene are DFQATT and SNEGSKA (reference sequence). The V and J ends lost 0 bases and 10 bases respectively, with 6 bases between them. CDR3: CSARDSGAFF. The CDR3 region has the DNA TGCAGTGCTAGAGACAGCGGAGCTTTCTTT.

This clonotype came up a few times. This chain joins TRBV5-8 and TRBJ1-5; D unclear. Germline V lookup: CDR1 SGHTS, CDR2 YDEGEE. V lost 2 bases and J 9 bases, leaving 9 bases between the germline ends. The CDR3 totals 12 residues. This CDR3 reads CASSLNRGPQHF. CDR3 sequence (DNA): TGTGCCAGCAGCTTAAACCGGGGGCCCCAGCATTTT.